These T cell receptor beta chains were read from a single sample in a study of monozygotic twins with inflammatory bowel disease. TCRdb reprocessed the 5' RACE reads, with one entry per CDR3 protein and no DNA. In total, the table holds approximately 150,000 distinct CDR3 sequences. Sequencing input: blood. The receptors were sampled from a human donor with ulcerative colitis or Crohn's disease, or a healthy co-twin of an affected twin (not recorded which). Each CDR3 is given with its conserved first and last residue.

>TRBJ1-5|TRBV6-2/TRBV6-3
CASRRGTPAASNQPQHF
>TRBJ2-2|TRBV7-3
CASSSGQPGELFF
>TRBJ2-3|TRBV9
CASSESPSGATDTQYF
>TRBJ1-2|TRBV10-3
CAITRGMDGYTF
>TRBJ2-5|TRBV4-3
CASSQVGGETQYF
>TRBJ2-2|TRBV19
CASSLIGTGELFF
>TRBJ1-5|TRBV7-2
CASSRGRTANQPQHF
>TRBJ2-7|TRBV6-1
CASIGPGGVHEQYF
>TRBJ1-2|TRBV20-1
CSATPPRAQGFGYTF
>TRBJ2-7|TRBV6-5
CASSYSISPGMLEQYF
>TRBJ2-2|TRBV18
CASSPPHPGATQTPNTGELFF
>TRBJ2-5|TRBV5-5
CAAGWEPETQYF
>TRBJ2-4|TRBV20-1
CSASDRGAGENIQYF
>TRBJ2-5|TRBV4-2
CASSRLGLGQETQYF
>TRBJ2-7|TRBV5-1
CASSPGYGGPSYEQYF
>TRBJ2-1|TRBV11-3
CASSLEGNNEQFF
>TRBJ1-1|TRBV12-3/TRBV12-4
CASSLDGGGRNTEAFF